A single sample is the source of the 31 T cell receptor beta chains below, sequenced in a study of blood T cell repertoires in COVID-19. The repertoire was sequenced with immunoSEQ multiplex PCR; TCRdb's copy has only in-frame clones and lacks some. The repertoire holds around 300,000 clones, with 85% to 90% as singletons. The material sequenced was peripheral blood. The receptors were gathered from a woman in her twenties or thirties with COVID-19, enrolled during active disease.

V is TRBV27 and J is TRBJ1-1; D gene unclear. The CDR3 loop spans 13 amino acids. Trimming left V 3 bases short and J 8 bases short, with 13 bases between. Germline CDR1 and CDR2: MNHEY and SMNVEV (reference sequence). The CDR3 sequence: CASSFLGSNEAFF. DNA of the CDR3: TGTGCCAGCAGTTTCTTAGGGAGTAACGAAGCTTTCTTT.

The CDR3 DNA sequence: TGTGCCAGCAGCTTTCCTCTTAGCGGGAGGGCCGACAATGAGCAGTTCTTC. Translated, it gives CASSFPLSGRADNEQFF. The V and J genes are TRBV7-2 and TRBJ2-1; 11 bases map to TRBD2. The CDR3 runs 17 residues. Germline trimming cut 3 bases from V and 5 bases from J; bases unmatched to any gene: 9. Per the germline V gene, CDR1 is SGHTA and CDR2 is FQGNSA.

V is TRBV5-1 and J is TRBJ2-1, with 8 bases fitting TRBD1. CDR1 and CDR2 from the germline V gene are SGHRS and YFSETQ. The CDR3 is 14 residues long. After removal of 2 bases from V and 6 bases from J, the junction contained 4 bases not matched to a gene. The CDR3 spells CASSFGQGSNEQFF. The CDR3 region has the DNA TGCGCCAGCAGCTTTGGACAGGGTAGCAATGAGCAGTTCTTC.

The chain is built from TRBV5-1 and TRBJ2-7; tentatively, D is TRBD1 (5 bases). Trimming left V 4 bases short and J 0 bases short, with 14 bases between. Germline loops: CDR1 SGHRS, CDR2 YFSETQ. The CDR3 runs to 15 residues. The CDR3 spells CASSLDRTSSYEQYF. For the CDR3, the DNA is TGCGCCAGCAGCCTCGACAGAACCTCCTCCTACGAGCAGTACTTC.

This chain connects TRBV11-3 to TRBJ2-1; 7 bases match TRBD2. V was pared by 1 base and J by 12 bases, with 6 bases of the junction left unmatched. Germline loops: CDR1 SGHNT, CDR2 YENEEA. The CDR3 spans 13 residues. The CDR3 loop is CASSLGAGEGQFF. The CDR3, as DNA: TGTGCCAGCAGCTTAGGGGCGGGAGAAGGGCAGTTCTTC. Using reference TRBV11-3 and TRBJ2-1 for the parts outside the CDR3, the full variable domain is EAGVVQSPRYKIIEKKQPVAFWCNPISGHNTLYWYLQNLGQGPELLIRYENEEAVDDSQLPKDRFSAERLKGVDSTLKIQPAELGDSAVYLCASSLGAGEGQFFGPGTRLTVL.

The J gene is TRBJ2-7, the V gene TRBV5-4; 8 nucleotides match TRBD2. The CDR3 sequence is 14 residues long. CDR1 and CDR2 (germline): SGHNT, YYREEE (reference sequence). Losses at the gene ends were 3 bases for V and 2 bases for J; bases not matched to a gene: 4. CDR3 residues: CASSSRGGAYEQYF. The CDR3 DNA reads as TGTGCCAGCAGCTCCCGGGGGGGGGCCTACGAGCAGTACTTC.

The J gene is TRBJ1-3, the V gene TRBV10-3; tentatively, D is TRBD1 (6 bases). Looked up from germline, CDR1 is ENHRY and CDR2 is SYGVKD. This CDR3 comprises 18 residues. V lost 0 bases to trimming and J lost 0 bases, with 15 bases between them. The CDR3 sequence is CAISESKGTPSSGNTIYF. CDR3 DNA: TGTGCCATCAGTGAGTCGAAGGGGACACCGAGCTCTGGAAACACCATATATTTT.

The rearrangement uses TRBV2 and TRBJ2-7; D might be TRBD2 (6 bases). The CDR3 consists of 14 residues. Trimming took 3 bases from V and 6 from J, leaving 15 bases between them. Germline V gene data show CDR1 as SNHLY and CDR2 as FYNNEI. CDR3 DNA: TGTGCCAGCAGTGAGACTAGTCTGACACTCGAGCAGTACTTC. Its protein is CASSETSLTLEQYF.

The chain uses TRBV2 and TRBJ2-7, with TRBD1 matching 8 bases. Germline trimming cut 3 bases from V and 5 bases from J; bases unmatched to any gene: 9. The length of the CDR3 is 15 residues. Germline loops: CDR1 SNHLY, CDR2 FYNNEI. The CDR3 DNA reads TGTGCCAGCAGTGACCCCGGACAGGGTGTCGACGAGCAGTACTTC. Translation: CASSDPGQGVDEQYF.

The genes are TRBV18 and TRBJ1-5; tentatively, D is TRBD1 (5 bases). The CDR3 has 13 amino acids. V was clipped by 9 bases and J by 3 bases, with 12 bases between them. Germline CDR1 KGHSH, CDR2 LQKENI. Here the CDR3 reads CASCQGSNQPQHF. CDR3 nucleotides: TGTGCCAGTTGTCAGGGATCCAATCAGCCCCAGCATTTT.

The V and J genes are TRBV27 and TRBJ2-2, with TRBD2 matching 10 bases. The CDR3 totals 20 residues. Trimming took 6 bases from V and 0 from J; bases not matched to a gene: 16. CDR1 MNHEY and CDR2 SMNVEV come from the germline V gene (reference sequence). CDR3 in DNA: TGTGCCAGCAGCCGCCCTGCCGGCTCTAGCGGGAGTTCGAACACCGGGGAGCTGTTTTTT. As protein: CASSRPAGSSGSSNTGELFF.

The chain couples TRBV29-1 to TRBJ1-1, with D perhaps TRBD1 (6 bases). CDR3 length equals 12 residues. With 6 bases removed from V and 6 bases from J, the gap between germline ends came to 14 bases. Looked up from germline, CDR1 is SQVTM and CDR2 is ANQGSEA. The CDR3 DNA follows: TGCAGCGTGAGAGGGGGGGCCGCTGAAGCTTTCTTT. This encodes CSVRGGAAEAFF. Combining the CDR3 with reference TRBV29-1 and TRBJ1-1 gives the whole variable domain SAVISQKPSRDICQRGTSLTIQCQVDSQVTMMFWYRQQPGQSLTLIATANQGSEATYESGFVIDKFPISRPNLTFSTLTVSNMSPEDSSIYLCSVRGGAAEAFFGQGTRLTVV.

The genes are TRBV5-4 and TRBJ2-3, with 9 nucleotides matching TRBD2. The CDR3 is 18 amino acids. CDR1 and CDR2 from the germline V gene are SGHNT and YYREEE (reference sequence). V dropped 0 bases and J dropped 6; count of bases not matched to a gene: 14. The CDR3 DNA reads TGTGCCAGCAGCTTGGATTTCGGTGCTAGCGGGGACTTGGATACGCAGTATTTT. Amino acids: CASSLDFGASGDLDTQYF.

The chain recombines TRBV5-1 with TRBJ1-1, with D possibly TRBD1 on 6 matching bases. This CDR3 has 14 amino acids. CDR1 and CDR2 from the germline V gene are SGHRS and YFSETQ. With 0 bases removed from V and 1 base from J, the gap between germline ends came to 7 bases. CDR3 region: CASSLVQGNTEAFF. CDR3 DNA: TGCGCCAGCAGCTTGGTACAGGGGAACACTGAAGCTTTCTTT. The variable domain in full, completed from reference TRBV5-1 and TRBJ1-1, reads KAGVTQTPRYLIKTRGQQVTLSCSPISGHRSVSWYQQTPGQGLQFLFEYFSETQRNKGNFPGRFSGRQFSNSRSEMNVSTLELGDSALYLCASSLVQGNTEAFFGQGTRLTVV.

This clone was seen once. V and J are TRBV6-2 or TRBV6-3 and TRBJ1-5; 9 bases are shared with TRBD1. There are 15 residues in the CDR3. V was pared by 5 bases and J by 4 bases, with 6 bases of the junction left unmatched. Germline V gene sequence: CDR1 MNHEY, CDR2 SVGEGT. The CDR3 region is CASSIQGATNQPQHF. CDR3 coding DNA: TGTGCCAGCAGTATACAGGGGGCCACGAATCAGCCCCAGCATTTT.

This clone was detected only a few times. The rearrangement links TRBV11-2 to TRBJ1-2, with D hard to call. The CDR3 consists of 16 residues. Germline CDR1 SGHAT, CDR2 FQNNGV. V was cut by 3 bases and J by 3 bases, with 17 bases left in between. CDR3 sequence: CASSFLHPPGDYGYTF. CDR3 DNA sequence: TGTGCCAGCAGCTTCCTTCACCCTCCCGGGGACTATGGCTACACCTTC.

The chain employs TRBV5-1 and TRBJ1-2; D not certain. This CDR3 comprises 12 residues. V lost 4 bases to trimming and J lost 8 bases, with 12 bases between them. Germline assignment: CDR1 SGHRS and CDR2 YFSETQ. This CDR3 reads CASSPAPPGYTF. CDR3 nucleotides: TGCGCCAGCAGCCCAGCGCCCCCAGGCTACACCTTC.

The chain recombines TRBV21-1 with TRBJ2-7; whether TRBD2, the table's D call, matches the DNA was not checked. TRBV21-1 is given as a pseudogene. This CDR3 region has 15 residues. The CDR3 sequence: CASIHLGLADCEQYF. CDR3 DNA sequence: TGTGCCAGCATACACCTGGGACTAGCGGACTGCGAGCAGTACTTC.

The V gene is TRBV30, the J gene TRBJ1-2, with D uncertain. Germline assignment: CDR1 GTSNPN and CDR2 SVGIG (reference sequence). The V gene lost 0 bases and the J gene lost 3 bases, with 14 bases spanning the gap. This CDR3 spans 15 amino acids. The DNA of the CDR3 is TGTGCCTGGAGTGTACGTAGGGAGAATGACTATGGCTACACCTTC. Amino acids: CAWSVRRENDYGYTF.

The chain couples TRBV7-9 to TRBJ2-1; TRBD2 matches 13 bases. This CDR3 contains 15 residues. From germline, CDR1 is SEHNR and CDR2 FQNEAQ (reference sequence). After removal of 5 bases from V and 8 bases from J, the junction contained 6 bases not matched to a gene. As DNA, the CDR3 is TGTGCCAGCAGCCAAAGGACTAGCGGGAGCGATGAGCAGTTCTTC. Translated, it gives CASSQRTSGSDEQFF.

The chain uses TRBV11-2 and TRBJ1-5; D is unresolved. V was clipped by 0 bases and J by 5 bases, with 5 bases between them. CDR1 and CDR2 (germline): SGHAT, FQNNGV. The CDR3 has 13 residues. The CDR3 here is CASSLDEDQPQHF. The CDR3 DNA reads TGTGCCAGCAGCTTAGATGAGGATCAGCCCCAGCATTTT.

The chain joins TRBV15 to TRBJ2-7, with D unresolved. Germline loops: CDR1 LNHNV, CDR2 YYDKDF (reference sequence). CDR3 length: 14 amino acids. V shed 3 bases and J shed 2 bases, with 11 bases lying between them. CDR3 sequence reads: CATSRKARTYEQYF. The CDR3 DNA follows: TGTGCCACCAGCAGGAAAGCCCGTACCTACGAGCAGTACTTC.

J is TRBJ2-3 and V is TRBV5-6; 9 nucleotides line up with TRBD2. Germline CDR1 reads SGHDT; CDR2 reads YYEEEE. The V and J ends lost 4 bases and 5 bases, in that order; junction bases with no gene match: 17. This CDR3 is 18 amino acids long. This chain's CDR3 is CASSLAETSGRLGDTQYF. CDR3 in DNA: TGTGCCAGCAGCCTGGCGGAGACTAGCGGAAGGTTGGGAGATACGCAGTATTTT.

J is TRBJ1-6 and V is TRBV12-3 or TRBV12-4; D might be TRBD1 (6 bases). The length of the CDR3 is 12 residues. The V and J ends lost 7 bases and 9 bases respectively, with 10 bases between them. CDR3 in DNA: TGTGCCAGCAAAGGGGGAAGTTCACCCCTCCACTTT. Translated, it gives CASKGGSSPLHF.

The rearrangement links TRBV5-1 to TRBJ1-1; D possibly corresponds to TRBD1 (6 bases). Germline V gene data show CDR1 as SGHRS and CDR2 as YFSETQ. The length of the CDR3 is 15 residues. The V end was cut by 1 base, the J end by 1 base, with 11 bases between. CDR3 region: CASSLQTGQNTEAFF. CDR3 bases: TGCGCCAGCAGCTTGCAAACGGGACAGAACACTGAAGCTTTCTTT.

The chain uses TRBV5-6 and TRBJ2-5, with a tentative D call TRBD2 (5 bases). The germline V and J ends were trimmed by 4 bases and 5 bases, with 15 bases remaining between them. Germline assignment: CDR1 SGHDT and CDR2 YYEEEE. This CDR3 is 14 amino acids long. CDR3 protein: CASSVTQRQETQYF. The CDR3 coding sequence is TGTGCCAGCAGCGTCACTCAGCGGCAGGAGACCCAGTACTTC. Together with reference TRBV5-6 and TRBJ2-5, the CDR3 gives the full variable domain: DAGVTQSPTHLIKTRGQQVTLRCSPKSGHDTVSWYQQALGQGPQFIFQYYEEEERQRGNFPDRFSGHQFPNYSSELNVNALLLGDSALYLCASSVTQRQETQYFGPGTRLLVL.

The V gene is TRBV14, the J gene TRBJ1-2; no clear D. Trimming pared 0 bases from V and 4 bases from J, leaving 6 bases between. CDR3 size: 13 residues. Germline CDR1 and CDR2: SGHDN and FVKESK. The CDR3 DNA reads TGTGCCAGCAGCCAAGAACAGAGCTATGGCTACACCTTC. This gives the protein CASSQEQSYGYTF.

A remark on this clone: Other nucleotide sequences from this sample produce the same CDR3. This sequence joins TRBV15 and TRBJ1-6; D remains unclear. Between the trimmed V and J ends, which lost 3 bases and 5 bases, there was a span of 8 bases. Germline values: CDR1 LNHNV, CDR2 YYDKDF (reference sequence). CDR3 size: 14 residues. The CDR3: CATSRGQNNSPLHF. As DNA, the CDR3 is TGTGCCACCAGCAGGGGCCAGAATAATTCACCCCTCCACTTT.

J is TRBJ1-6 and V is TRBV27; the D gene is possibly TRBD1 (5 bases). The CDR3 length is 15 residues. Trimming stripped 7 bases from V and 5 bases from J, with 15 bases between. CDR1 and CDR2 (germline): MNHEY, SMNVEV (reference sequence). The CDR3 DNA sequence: TGTGCCAGCAACTCCATCGACAGAGATAATTCACCCCTCCACTTT. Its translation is CASNSIDRDNSPLHF.

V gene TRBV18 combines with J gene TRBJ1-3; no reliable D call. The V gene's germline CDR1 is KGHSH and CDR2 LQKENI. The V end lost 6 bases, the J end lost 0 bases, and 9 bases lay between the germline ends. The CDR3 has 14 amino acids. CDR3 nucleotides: TGTGCCAGCTCGACGGGGAGCTCTGGAAACACCATATATTTT. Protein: CASSTGSSGNTIYF.

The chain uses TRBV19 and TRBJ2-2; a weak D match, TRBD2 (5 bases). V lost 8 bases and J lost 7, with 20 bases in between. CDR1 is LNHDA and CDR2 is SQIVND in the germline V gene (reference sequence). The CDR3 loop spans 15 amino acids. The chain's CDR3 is CASSRMGRVGGELFF. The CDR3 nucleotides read TGTGCCAGTTCTAGGATGGGGAGAGTCGGCGGGGAGCTGTTTTTT.